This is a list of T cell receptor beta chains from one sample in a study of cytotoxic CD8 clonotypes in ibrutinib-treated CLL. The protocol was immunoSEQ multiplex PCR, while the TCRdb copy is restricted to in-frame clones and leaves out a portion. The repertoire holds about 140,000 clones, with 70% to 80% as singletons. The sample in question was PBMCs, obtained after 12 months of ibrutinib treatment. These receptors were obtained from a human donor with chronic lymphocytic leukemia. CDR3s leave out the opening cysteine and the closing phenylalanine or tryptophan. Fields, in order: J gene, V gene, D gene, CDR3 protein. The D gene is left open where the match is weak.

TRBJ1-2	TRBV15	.	ATSKSREVGGYT
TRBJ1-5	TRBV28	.	ASSTTYQPQH
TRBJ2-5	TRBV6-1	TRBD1	ASSEVGTGIGETQY
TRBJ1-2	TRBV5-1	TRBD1	ASSASRDRVGIYGYT
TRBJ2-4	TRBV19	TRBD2	ASSMTSGLAKNIQY
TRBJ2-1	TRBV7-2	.	ASSTRGWTVSYNEQF
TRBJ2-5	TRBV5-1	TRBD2	ASSLGWTGFSGGSETQY
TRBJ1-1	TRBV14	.	ASSLDVVSTEAF
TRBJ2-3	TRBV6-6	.	ASSYSGGAPDTQY
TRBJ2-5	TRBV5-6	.	ASSFGSQETQY
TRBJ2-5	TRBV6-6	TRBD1	ASSNDRVTQY
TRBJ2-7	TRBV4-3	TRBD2	ASSQEGTSVSYEQY
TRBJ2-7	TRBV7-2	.	ASSPRSGTPYEQY
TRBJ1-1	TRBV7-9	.	ASSLAGRPMNTEAF
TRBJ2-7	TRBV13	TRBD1	ASSLTGQGAYEQY
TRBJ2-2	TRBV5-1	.	ASSLEGVANTGELF
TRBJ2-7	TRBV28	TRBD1	ASRRDSYEQY
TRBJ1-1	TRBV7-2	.	ASSKGGVNTEAF
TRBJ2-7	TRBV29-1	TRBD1	SVATGNYEQY
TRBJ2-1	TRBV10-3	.	AMGGRGSNEQF
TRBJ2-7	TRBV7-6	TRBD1	ASSSGTGSYEQY
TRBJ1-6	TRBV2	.	ASSQGEDSPLH
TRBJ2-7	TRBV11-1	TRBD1	ASSSDRNSYEQY
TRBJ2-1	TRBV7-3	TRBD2	ASSLRLAGDEQF
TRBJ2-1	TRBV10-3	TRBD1	ATGQGLFSTEQF
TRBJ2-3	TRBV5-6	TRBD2	ASSSPSGGLLDTQY
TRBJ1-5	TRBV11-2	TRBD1	ASSLTQGDQPQH
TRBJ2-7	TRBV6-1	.	ASSEALGAGDLTYEQY
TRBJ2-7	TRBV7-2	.	VSSLAAGGSYEQY
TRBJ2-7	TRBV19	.	ASSWEEGAYEQY
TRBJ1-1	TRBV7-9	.	ASSLGVDSISNTEAF
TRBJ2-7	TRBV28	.	ASGGSYEQY
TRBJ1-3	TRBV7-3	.	ASSLRGSEAGSTIY
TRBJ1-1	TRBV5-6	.	ASSQGVTEAF
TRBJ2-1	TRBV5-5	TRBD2	ARSLATSGKHEDEQF
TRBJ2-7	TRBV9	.	ASSPAGYYEQY
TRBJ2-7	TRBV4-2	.	ASSQEIGRGEQY
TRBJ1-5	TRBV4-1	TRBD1	ASSQTTGGNQPQH
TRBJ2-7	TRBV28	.	ASIGSLSYEQY
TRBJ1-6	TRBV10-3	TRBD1	AISVGQGGSPLH
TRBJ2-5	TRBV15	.	ATSQSWGETQY
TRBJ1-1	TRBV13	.	ASSLDLGRRARTEAF
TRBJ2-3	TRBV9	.	ASSVVMGGPQY
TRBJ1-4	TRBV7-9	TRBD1	ASSPGTGVSEKLF
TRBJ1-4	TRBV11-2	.	ASSFEGIYEKLF
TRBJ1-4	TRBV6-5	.	ASSYSSGVGGEKLF
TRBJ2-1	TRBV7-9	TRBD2	ASSLFEPGTSSYNEQF
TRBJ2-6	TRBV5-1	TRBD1	ASRSPGQARGGANVLT